A selection of T cell receptor beta chains follows, all from one sample in a study of T-cell memory formation after mild COVID-19. TCRdb reanalysed the 5' RACE reads using MiXCR and keeps one entry per CDR3 protein. The repertoire holds approximately 400,000 distinct CDR3 sequences, with more than 15% as singletons. Sample: PBMCs or a T cell subset sorted from them (not recorded which). The source of these receptors is a young man who had mild COVID-19 (a few samples of this study predate the infection). Cell type and time point are not known. The CDR3 runs from the conserved cysteine through the conserved F or W. D genes are given only for firm matches. A clone size is listed for some rows: how often the clone was seen (once, few, many), or a class if it is expanded.

j_gene | d_gene | abundance | len | v_gene | CDR3aa | CDR3nt
TRBJ1-2 | - | few | 13 | TRBV15 | CATSRDLNYGYTF | TGTGCCACCAGCAGAGATTTGAACTATGGCTACACCTTC
TRBJ2-1 | TRBD1 | - | 15 | TRBV7-2 | CASSRNRGLYNEQFF | TGTGCCAGCAGCCGGAACAGGGGGCTGTACAATGAGCAGTTCTTC
TRBJ2-1 | - | - | 13 | TRBV19 | CANTGTTYNEQFF | TGTGCCAATACCGGGACCACGTACAATGAGCAGTTCTTC
TRBJ2-1 | TRBD1 | few | 17 | TRBV7-9 | CASSLGQGASSYNEQFF | TGTGCCAGCAGCTTGGGACAGGGGGCCAGCTCCTACAATGAGCAGTTCTTC
TRBJ1-2 | TRBD1 | once | 15 | TRBV5-1 | CASSPGQGAHYGYTF | TGCGCCAGCAGCCCGGGACAGGGTGCCCACTATGGCTACACCTTC
TRBJ1-2 | - | few | 12 | TRBV6-5 | CASSGANYGYTF | TGTGCCAGCTCAGGGGCGAACTATGGCTACACCTTC
TRBJ2-1 | TRBD2 | - | 15 | TRBV9 | CASSLTSVPYNEQFF | TGTGCCAGCAGCCTCACTAGCGTCCCCTACAATGAGCAGTTCTTC
TRBJ2-2 | TRBD1 | many | 13 | TRBV7-9 | CASSRTGAGELFF | TGTGCCAGCAGCAGGACAGGGGCCGGGGAGCTGTTTTTT
TRBJ1-2 | - | - | 15 | TRBV18 | CASSVDRNPNYGYTF | TGTGCCAGCTCAGTGGACAGAAACCCTAACTATGGCTACACCTTC
TRBJ1-2 | - | few | 13 | TRBV4-3 | CASSQGSHYGYTF | TGCGCCAGCAGCCAAGGCAGCCACTATGGCTACACCTTC
TRBJ1-1 | - | few | 12 | TRBV29-1 | CSVGTVNTEAFF | TGCAGCGTTGGGACAGTGAACACTGAAGCTTTCTTT
TRBJ2-1 | TRBD1 | - | 15 | TRBV24-1 | CATSDSGQGWNEQFF | TGTGCCACCAGTGACTCGGGACAGGGGTGGAATGAGCAGTTCTTC
TRBJ1-1 | TRBD1 | - | 15 | TRBV7-9 | CASSPTGIVGTEAFF | TGTGCCAGCAGCCCGACAGGGATTGTAGGCACTGAAGCTTTCTTT
TRBJ2-5 | - | - | 13 | TRBV4-1 | CASSLVTQETQYF | TGCGCCAGCAGTCTTGTGACGCAAGAGACCCAGTACTTC
TRBJ1-1 | - | - | 14 | TRBV12-3/TRBV12-4 | CASSKDRQNTEAFF | TGTGCCAGCTCCAAGGACAGACAGAACACTGAAGCTTTCTTT
TRBJ2-3 | - | - | 14 | TRBV5-1 | CASSSAGLRDTQYF | TGCGCCAGCAGCTCAGCAGGGCTGAGAGATACGCAGTATTTT
TRBJ2-7 | - | many | 14 | TRBV5-1 | CASAPGTPLYEQYF | TGCGCCAGCGCTCCCGGGACACCCCTTTACGAGCAGTACTTC
TRBJ2-7 | - | - | 16 | TRBV5-1 | CASSLPESLADYEQYF | TGCGCCAGCAGCTTGCCTGAATCGCTGGCGGACTACGAGCAGTACTTC
TRBJ2-1 | - | - | 14 | TRBV6-1 | CASSGTEGYNEQFF | TGTGCCAGCAGTGGTACGGAGGGGTACAATGAGCAGTTCTTC
TRBJ1-1 | - | few | 12 | TRBV7-9 | CASTPWGREAFF | TGTGCCAGTACCCCATGGGGACGGGAAGCTTTCTTT
TRBJ2-7 | TRBD2 | few | 11 | TRBV5-8 | CASSSSGKQYF | TGTGCCAGCAGCTCAAGCGGGAAGCAGTACTTC
TRBJ1-2 | TRBD1 | - | 14 | TRBV7-2 | CASSQTGDPLGYTF | TGTGCCAGCAGCCAAACAGGGGATCCCCTCGGCTACACCTTC
TRBJ1-1 | - | - | 13 | TRBV7-7 | CASSSDENTEAFF | TGTGCCAGCAGCTCCGACGAGAACACTGAAGCTTTCTTT
TRBJ2-6 | - | few | 15 | TRBV20-1 | CSAREQTSGANVLTF | TGCAGTGCTAGAGAACAGACATCTGGGGCCAACGTCCTGACTTTC
TRBJ2-1 | - | few | 15 | TRBV7-9 | CASSSGAARGVMEFF | TGTGCCAGCAGTTCAGGGGCGGCGCGAGGCGTGATGGAGTTCTTC
TRBJ1-1 | TRBD1 | few | 11 | TRBV20-1 | CSASTGGEAFF | TGCAGTGCTAGCACAGGGGGCGAAGCTTTCTTT
TRBJ1-1 | - | - | 16 | TRBV5-1 | CASSLTSRTVNTEAFF | TGCGCCAGCAGCTTAACTTCCAGGACAGTGAACACTGAAGCTTTCTTT
TRBJ2-5 | - | - | 13 | TRBV27 | CASSFDLRETQYF | TGTGCCAGCAGTTTTGACCTTCGAGAGACCCAGTACTTC
TRBJ2-2 | - | - | 13 | TRBV23-1 | CARVKANTGELFF | TGCGCCAGAGTAAAAGCGAACACCGGGGAGCTGTTTTTT
TRBJ2-7 | TRBD1 | few | 15 | TRBV12-3/TRBV12-4 | CASSGRDRSYYEQYF | TGTGCCAGCAGTGGCCGGGACAGGTCCTATTACGAGCAGTACTTC
TRBJ2-1 | TRBD2 | - | 15 | TRBV12-3/TRBV12-4 | CASRGTSGGYNEQFF | TGTGCCAGCAGGGGAACTAGCGGGGGATACAATGAGCAGTTCTTC
TRBJ2-1 | - | many | 13 | TRBV2 | CASSVGRGFEQFF | TGTGCCAGCAGTGTGGGCAGGGGCTTTGAGCAGTTCTTC
TRBJ1-5 | - | - | 14 | TRBV28 | CASSLEQPHQPQHF | TGTGCCAGCAGTTTAGAGCAGCCCCATCAGCCCCAGCATTTT
TRBJ2-3 | - | few | 15 | TRBV11-2 | CASSKPLGATDTQYF | TGTGCCAGCAGCAAACCCTTGGGGGCAACAGATACGCAGTATTTT
TRBJ2-1 | TRBD2 | many | 17 | TRBV20-1 | CSARSLAGDPRYNEQFF | TGCAGTGCTAGATCACTAGCGGGGGATCCACGTTACAATGAGCAGTTCTTC
TRBJ2-1 | TRBD1 | few | 14 | TRBV12-3/TRBV12-4 | CASSPRDRGFEQFF | TGTGCCAGCAGCCCCCGGGACAGGGGATTCGAGCAGTTCTTC
TRBJ2-1 | TRBD2 | - | 16 | TRBV5-4 | CASSLASGGASNEQFF | TGTGCCAGCAGCTTGGCCTCGGGGGGGGCCTCCAATGAGCAGTTCTTC
TRBJ1-6 | - | many | 13 | TRBV12-3/TRBV12-4 | CASSPQTVSPLHF | TGTGCCAGCAGCCCCCAGACAGTTTCACCCCTCCACTTT
TRBJ1-1 | - | - | 12 | TRBV12-3/TRBV12-4 | CASSFRYTEAFF | TGTGCCAGCAGTTTTAGGTACACTGAAGCTTTCTTT
TRBJ1-2 | TRBD1 | - | 15 | TRBV5-7 | CASSGEGQQSYGYTF | TGTGCCAGCAGCGGCGAGGGACAGCAATCCTATGGCTACACCTTC
TRBJ2-3 | TRBD2 | few | 13 | TRBV20-1 | CSALAGGTDTQYF | TGCAGTGCGCTAGCGGGAGGCACAGATACGCAGTATTTT
TRBJ2-3 | - | - | 14 | TRBV28 | CASSPASRPDTQYF | TGTGCCAGCAGCCCCGCGTCCCGGCCAGATACGCAGTATTTT
TRBJ1-2 | - | few | 15 | TRBV18 | CASSPPEGGVSGYTF | TGTGCCAGCTCACCACCGGAGGGGGGTGTCAGTGGCTACACCTTC
TRBJ2-6 | - | few | 15 | TRBV7-3 | CASSAGLTGANVLTF | TGTGCCAGCAGCGCCGGACTGACTGGGGCCAACGTCCTGACTTTC